The rows below give T cell receptor beta chains drawn from one sample of a study of T cells in Graves' hyperthyroidism and ophthalmopathy. TCRdb re-called the multiplex PCR reads through MiXCR, storing one row per CDR3 protein. The sample includes a few hundred thousand distinct CDR3 sequences, 15% to 18% of them seen just once. Sequencing was done on a sample of blood. These receptor sequences come from a woman aged 30 to 39 with Graves' hyperthyroidism. CDR3s include the opening cysteine and the closing phenylalanine or tryptophan. The D gene is left open where the match is weak. Where a row states a size, it is once, few, many or the class of an expanded clone; other rows omit it.

TRBV28	.	TRBJ2-1	many	TGTGCCAGCAGGCCCACACGGGGGAGCTCCTACAATGAGCAGTTCTTC	CASRPTRGSSYNEQFF
TRBV7-8	.	TRBJ2-1	many	TGTGCCAGCGCCTCCTCTTACGGCTCCTACAATGAGCAGTTCTTC	CASASSYGSYNEQFF
TRBV19	TRBD1	TRBJ2-2	once	TGTGCCAGTAGTATAGGGACAGGGGGCAACACCGGGGAGCTGTTTTTT	CASSIGTGGNTGELFF
TRBV5-6	.	TRBJ1-4	.	TGTGCCAGCAGCTTGGTGGACAGAGAAAAACTGTTTTTT	CASSLVDREKLFF
TRBV7-9	.	TRBJ1-4	.	TGTGCCAGCAGCCGGAGAGTGCAGGGGAAGGGGACTAATGAAAAACTGTTTTTT	CASSRRVQGKGTNEKLFF
TRBV13	TRBD2	TRBJ2-7	many	TGTGCCAGCAGCCAAACCGGACTAGCGGGACTAAACGAGCAGTACTTC	CASSQTGLAGLNEQYF
TRBV7-9	.	TRBJ2-1	many	TGTGCCAGCAGCTTAGCCAAGGACGGCTACAATGAGCAGTTCTTC	CASSLAKDGYNEQFF
TRBV5-1	TRBD2	TRBJ2-5	many	TGTGCCAGCAGCCTAGGGACTAGCGGGAGGGGAGAGACCCAGTACTTC	CASSLGTSGRGETQYF
TRBV20-1	.	TRBJ2-1	many	TGCAGTGCTTCAGTTGGGGACAATGAGCAGTTCTTC	CSASVGDNEQFF
TRBV29-1	.	TRBJ1-2	once	TGCAGCGTTGGTGTAAAACTCTATGGCTACACCTTC	CSVGVKLYGYTF
TRBV28	TRBD1	TRBJ2-7	many	TGTGCCAGCAGTCGGACAGGGCTTAACTACGAGCAGTACTTC	CASSRTGLNYEQYF
TRBV7-8	.	TRBJ2-7	many	TGTGCCAGCAGCTCCCCGCTAGGCTCCTACGAGCAGTACTTC	CASSSPLGSYEQYF
TRBV20-1	.	TRBJ2-1	many	TGCAGTGCTAGAGGGCTCCGCGCGGACAATGAGCAGTTCTTC	CSARGLRADNEQFF
TRBV28	.	TRBJ2-7	.	TGTGCCAGCAGTTACTCGATGGGGGGGGCTTTCGAGCAGTACTTC	CASSYSMGGAFEQYF
TRBV12-3/TRBV12-4	TRBD1	TRBJ2-1	many	TGTGCCAGCAGGTTACCCGGGACAGGGCATAGGGATGAGCAGTTCTTC	CASRLPGTGHRDEQFF
TRBV12-3/TRBV12-4	TRBD1	TRBJ2-3	.	TGTGCCAGCAGTTTTGTCAGGGGGCCTAGCACAGATACGCAGTATTTT	CASSFVRGPSTDTQYF
TRBV5-5	.	TRBJ2-4	.	TGTGCCAGCAGCCAAGATAAAGGGCAGGAACTAGCCAAAAACATTCAGTACTTC	CASSQDKGQELAKNIQYF
TRBV19	.	TRBJ2-7	.	TGTGCCAGTAGTATGCGGCAGGGAGGCATGGGCGAGCAGTACTTC	CASSMRQGGMGEQYF
TRBV2	.	TRBJ2-3	.	TGTGCCAGCAGTCCCACGGGAATGGATACGCAGTATTTT	CASSPTGMDTQYF
TRBV20-1	TRBD1	TRBJ1-5	few	TGCAGTGCAGGACAGGGGAGAATACATCAGCCCCAGCATTTT	CSAGQGRIHQPQHF
TRBV5-5	.	TRBJ1-1	.	TGTGCCAGCAGTTTCGACAGGTCGAACACTGAAGCTTTCTTT	CASSFDRSNTEAFF
TRBV6-2/TRBV6-3	TRBD2	TRBJ2-1	many	TGTGCCAGCAGTTACACTCCCCTGCGGGAGAGGATGGGTGAGCAGTTCTTC	CASSYTPLRERMGEQFF
TRBV19	.	TRBJ2-2	.	TGTGCCAGTAGTTCTCGGCAGGGAGGTCGCACCGGGGAGCTGTTTTTT	CASSSRQGGRTGELFF